The subject of this entry is one TCR beta chain. These data come from a study of blood T cell repertoires in COVID-19. Study-level information: Sites across the United States, Italy and Spain contributed samples from acute and convalescent COVID-19. PBMCs, B-cell-depleted T cells, or T cells were the source of the cDNA or gDNA that made up the material.

Study processing details: The authors estimated nucleated cell counts from reference gene primer amplification. The method was immunoSEQ multiplex PCR; TCRdb's version includes in-frame clones alone and lacks a portion of them. That table gives V, J and clone size, and the DNA gave D and trimming. The sample carries a few hundred thousand clones, 80% recorded once. Trimming at V came to 3 bases and at J to 0 bases, leaving 11 bases not matched to a gene. This CDR3 region has 17 residues. CDR1 and CDR2 from the germline V gene are SEHNR and FQNEAQ (reference sequence). The material sequenced was peripheral blood. The clonotype originates from a human donor in a cohort sampled during active COVID-19. This chain connects TRBV7-9 to TRBJ2-7; 7 nucleotides match TRBD1. The CDR3 DNA reads TGTGCCAGCAGCTTTCCCGGAGAGGGGGCTACCTCCTACGAGCAGTACTTC. It yields the protein CASSFPGEGATSYEQYF.